The clone carrying this T cell receptor (beta chain) was counted at least ten times. The time point denotes: newly diagnosed GD, antithyroid drugs for less than 3 months. RNA isolated from PBMCs was used to make the TCR library. Those enrolled as patients came out of an endocrinology department in Xi'an, China. The data derive from a study of regulatory T cells in long-lasting Graves disease. HTBI primers from iRepertoire and Arm-PCR of CDR3 regions yielded the TCR beta libraries. TCRdb itself ran the multiplex PCR reads through MiXCR, one entry per CDR3 protein. The sample yields roughly 500,000 distinct CDR3 sequences, 11% to 15% seen once. These data also formed part of another study, on T cells in Graves' hyperthyroidism and ophthalmopathy. From that study: Uncontrolled infection, other autoimmune disease, pregnancy and lactation each barred patients from inclusion.

The sequences come from peripheral blood mononuclear cells (PBMCs), collected at new diagnosis, from a patient treated with antithyroid drugs. The receptor was derived from a woman aged 50 to 60 with Graves disease.

The CDR3 is CAISDGGFNQPQHF. The CDR3 bases are TGTGCCATCAGTGACGGGGGCTTCAATCAGCCCCAGCATTTT. The chain combines TRBV10-3 with TRBJ1-5, with D possibly TRBD1 on 6 matching bases. Trimming removed 3 bases from V and 3 bases from J, with 9 bases in between. The CDR3 consists of 14 residues. In germline, CDR1 is ENHRY, CDR2 SYGVKD.